This TCR beta chain was sequenced in a study of regulatory T cells in long-lasting Graves disease. The time point here: newly diagnosed GD, antithyroid drugs for less than 3 months. With RNA extracted from PBMCs as input, the TCR library was made. This clonotype appeared many times. After removal of 4 bases from V and 2 bases from J, the junction contained 6 bases not matched to a gene. In germline, CDR1 is MNHNS, CDR2 SASEGT. This CDR3 contains 16 residues. Relying on iRepertoire HTBI primers and Arm-PCR of CDR3 regions, the team built TCR beta libraries. MiXCR, run by TCRdb on the multiplex PCR reads, gives a single entry per CDR3 protein. The sample has about 350,000 distinct CDR3 sequences, over 15% seen once; the top ten hold roughly 29%. These records were also assigned to another study, of T cells in Graves' hyperthyroidism and ophthalmopathy.

The rearrangement uses TRBV6-1 and TRBJ2-3; 10 bases are a match to TRBD2. This TCR was recovered from a man between 40 and 49 years old with Graves disease. Source: peripheral blood mononuclear cells (PBMCs), taken at new diagnosis, from a patient treated with antithyroid drugs. CDR3 amino acids: CASSGKRGGLTDTQYF. CDR3 coding DNA: TGTGCCAGCAGTGGGAAGCGGGGGGGCCTCACAGATACGCAGTATTTT.